This TCR beta chain appears in the sequencing data of a study of T-cell memory formation after mild COVID-19. Overall study context: Among the donors, TCR clusters were largely specific to each donor.

MiXCR, applied by TCRdb to the 5' RACE reads, yields one record per CDR3 protein. The table includes under 400,000 distinct CDR3 sequences, roughly 21% detected once. The CDR3 is 16 amino acids. V was trimmed by 2 bases and J by 1 base, leaving 14 bases between them. In germline, CDR1 is MNHEY, CDR2 SVGAGI. Concerning this clonotype: The antigen is unknown.

Study outcomes and limitations: Memory sampled before infection contained some responding clones, suggesting cross-reactive memory joined. Among clones contracting day 15 to 85, CD4/CD8 was balanced, whereas later expanders leaned CD4+.

Sequenced input: PBMCs or a T cell subset sorted from them (not recorded which). The chain is built from TRBV6-5 and TRBJ1-2; D is possibly TRBD1 (5 bases). The clonotype originates from an adult woman who had mild COVID-19 (a few samples of this study predate the infection). Cell type and time point are not known. The CDR3 spells CASSYGWRQSNYGYTF. CDR3 sequence (DNA): TGTGCCAGCAGTTACGGTTGGAGACAGAGTAACTATGGCTACACCTTC.